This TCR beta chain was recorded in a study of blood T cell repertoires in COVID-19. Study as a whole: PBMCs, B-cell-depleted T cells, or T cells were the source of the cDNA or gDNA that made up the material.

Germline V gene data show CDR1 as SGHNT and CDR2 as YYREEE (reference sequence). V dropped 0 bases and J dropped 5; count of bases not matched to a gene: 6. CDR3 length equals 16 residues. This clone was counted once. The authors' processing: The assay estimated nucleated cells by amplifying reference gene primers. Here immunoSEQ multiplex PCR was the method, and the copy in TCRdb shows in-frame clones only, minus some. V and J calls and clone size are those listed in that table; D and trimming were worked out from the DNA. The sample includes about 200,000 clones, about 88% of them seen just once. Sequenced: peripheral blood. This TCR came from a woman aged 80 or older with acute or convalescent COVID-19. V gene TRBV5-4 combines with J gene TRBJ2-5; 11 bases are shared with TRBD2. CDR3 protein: CASSLVAGGPTETQYF. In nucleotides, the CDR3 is TGTGCCAGCAGCTTGGTAGCGGGAGGGCCCACGGAGACCCAGTACTTC.